This TCR beta chain was found in a study of blood T cell repertoires in COVID-19. Across the study: Sources were T cells, B-cell-depleted T cells, or PBMCs; the material itself was cDNA or gDNA.

Germline-derived CDR1 and CDR2 are MDHEN and SYDVKM. Unmatched junction bases numbered 4, after V lost 3 bases and J lost 4 bases. The CDR3 loop spans 16 amino acids. As processed by the authors: Estimates of nucleated cell counts were drawn from the amplification of reference gene primers. TCRdb's table, derived via immunoSEQ multiplex PCR, lists solely in-frame clones and lacks some. The DNA was the basis for D and trimming; V, J and clone size are from that table. The sample includes more than 350,000 clones, nearly 90% of them seen just once. Sequenced sample: PBMCs or T cells enriched from blood (not recorded which). This TCR came from a woman aged 18 to 35 who had been exposed to COVID-19. The chain joins TRBV28 to TRBJ2-1; 12 positions agree with TRBD2. The CDR3 nucleotides are TGTGCCAGCAGTTTCCTAGCGGGGGGGCTTTACAATGAGCAGTTCTTC. Residues: CASSFLAGGLYNEQFF.